Listed below are T cell receptor beta chains from one sample, sequenced in a study of human T cells and chemical hapten exposure. MiXCR was run by TCRdb on the RACE reads, yielding one entry per CDR3 protein. Of more than 300,000 distinct CDR3 sequences listed, around 5.5% are singletons. The sample consisted of whole blood, taken in connection with sensitization to the hapten diphenylcyclopropenone (DPC). The source is a woman aged 18-35 years with alopecia areata. Some clones in this sample may be carry-over from other donors' samples. The CDR3 runs from the conserved cysteine through the conserved F or W. Each record gives: J gene, clone size, V gene, D gene, CDR3 protein, CDR3 DNA. D genes are given only for firm matches. Where a row states a size, it is once, few, many or the class of an expanded clone; other rows omit it.

TRBJ2-1 NA TRBV6-2/TRBV6-3 NA CASSYSWQTANNEQFF TGTGCCAGCAGTTACTCGTGGCAGACAGCTAACAATGAGCAGTTCTTC
TRBJ1-6 NA TRBV6-5 NA CASSWGVNSPLHF TGTGCCAGCAGTTGGGGTGTGAATTCACCCCTCCACTTT
TRBJ2-1 many TRBV7-2 TRBD1 CASSRRPGQGAGNEQFF TGTGCCAGCAGCCGCAGACCGGGACAGGGGGCTGGTAATGAGCAGTTCTTC
TRBJ2-6 few TRBV6-1 TRBD2 CASFRGVTGPGANVLTF TGTGCCAGCTTCCGGGGGGTCACGGGCCCTGGGGCCAACGTCCTGACTTTC
TRBJ2-7 many TRBV9 NA CASSPGDSYEQYF TGTGCCAGCAGCCCCGGGGATTCCTACGAGCAGTACTTC
TRBJ1-4 many TRBV3-1 NA CASSPQGRPNEKLFF TGTGCCAGCAGCCCTCAGGGGCGGCCTAATGAAAAACTGTTTTTT
TRBJ2-7 many TRBV20-1 TRBD1 CSAPIDGQEYEQYF TGCAGTGCCCCGATTGACGGACAGGAGTACGAGCAGTACTTC
TRBJ1-1 few TRBV12-5 NA CASGWGRNMNTEAFF TGTGCTAGTGGTTGGGGACGGAACATGAACACTGAAGCTTTCTTT
TRBJ2-7 many TRBV9 NA CASSVASNSYEQYF TGTGCCAGCAGCGTAGCGTCGAACTCCTACGAGCAGTACTTC
TRBJ1-5 few TRBV6-6 TRBD1 CASSSRQGEQPQHF TGTGCCAGCAGTTCCCGACAGGGAGAGCAGCCCCAGCATTTT
TRBJ2-5 few TRBV24-1 TRBD1 CATSDTGTGGRETQYF TGTGCCACCAGTGACACCGGGACAGGGGGGCGAGAGACCCAGTACTTC
TRBJ2-1 few TRBV12-3/TRBV12-4 NA CASSLVTGSSYNEQFF TGTGCCAGCAGTTTAGTTACAGGGAGCTCCTACAATGAGCAGTTCTTC
TRBJ2-1 many TRBV9 NA CASSVDLDNEQFF TGTGCCAGCAGCGTCGACCTGGACAATGAGCAGTTCTTC
TRBJ2-1 few TRBV20-1 TRBD2 CSARASGGSSYNEQFF TGCAGTGCTAGAGCATCGGGGGGAAGCTCCTACAATGAGCAGTTCTTC
TRBJ2-5 many TRBV12-3/TRBV12-4 TRBD2 CASSRTSSAETQYF TGTGCCAGCAGCCGGACTAGCTCTGCAGAGACCCAGTACTTC
TRBJ2-3 many TRBV3-1 TRBD2 CASSPRGGRDTQYF TGTGCCAGCAGCCCTCGGGGGGGCCGGGATACGCAGTATTTT
TRBJ2-1 many TRBV15 NA CATSIPAGGNEQFF TGTGCCACCTCAATCCCCGCAGGTGGTAATGAGCAGTTCTTC
TRBJ1-6 many TRBV20-1 TRBD1 CSAPTGKSLHF TGCAGTGCCCCGACAGGGAAATCCCTCCACTTT
TRBJ2-3 NA TRBV10-3 NA CAIAGAATDTQYF TGTGCCATCGCGGGGGCGGCCACAGATACGCAGTATTTT
TRBJ1-5 many TRBV6-1 NA CASSEQDSNQPQHF TGTGCCAGCAGTGAACAGGATAGCAATCAGCCCCAGCATTTT
TRBJ2-5 NA TRBV5-1 NA CASSLAPIGETQYF TGCGCCAGCAGCTTGGCTCCGATTGGCGAGACCCAGTACTTC
TRBJ2-3 NA TRBV12-5 NA CASGLGLGAGAMGHLSTDTQYF TGTGCTAGTGGTTTGGGTCTCGGGGCAGGGGCGATGGGACACCTCAGCACAGATACGCAGTATTTT
TRBJ2-7 many TRBV28 TRBD1 CASSPPGQGSYEQYF TGTGCCAGCAGTCCCCCGGGACAGGGGAGCTACGAGCAGTACTTC
TRBJ2-4 NA TRBV7-7 NA CASSSCTIQNRANIQYF TGTGCTAGCAGCTCCTGCACCATCCAGAACAGAGCGAACATTCAGTACTTC
TRBJ1-6 many TRBV20-1 NA CSAPYGGSNSPLHF TGCAGTGCCCCTTATGGGGGCTCCAATTCACCCCTCCACTTT
TRBJ1-4 NA TRBV5-6 TRBD1 CASSSPGGGLNEKLFF TGTGCCAGCAGTTCCCCAGGGGGCGGACTTAATGAAAAACTGTTTTTT
TRBJ1-2 few TRBV4-1 NA CASSQENNFYGYTF TGCGCCAGCAGCCAAGAAAACAACTTCTATGGCTACACCTTC
TRBJ1-4 NA TRBV6-2/TRBV6-3 NA CASIGQVNEKLFF TGTGCCAGCATAGGGCAGGTTAATGAAAAACTGTTTTTT
TRBJ1-5 many TRBV12-3/TRBV12-4 TRBD1 CASSLEGRGLNQPQHF TGTGCCAGCAGTTTAGAGGGCAGGGGGCTAAATCAGCCCCAGCATTTT
TRBJ1-6 few TRBV12-3/TRBV12-4 NA CASSLMAAGDSSPLHF TGTGCCAGCAGTTTAATGGCGGCAGGGGATAGTTCACCCCTCCACTTT
TRBJ2-6 NA TRBV4-3 NA CASSRDAGANVLTF TGCGCCAGCAGCCGAGACGCTGGGGCCAACGTCCTGACTTTC
TRBJ2-2 many TRBV24-1 NA CATSAGFDTGELFF TGTGCCACCAGCGCAGGGTTTGATACCGGGGAGCTGTTTTTT
TRBJ1-3 few TRBV7-2 TRBD1 CASNPLGQASGNTIYF TGTGCCAGCAACCCGCTCGGACAGGCCTCTGGAAACACCATATATTTT
TRBJ2-6 NA TRBV20-1 NA CSARDGSGVNSSGANVLTF TGCAGTGCTAGAGATGGTTCAGGGGTTAATTCATCTGGGGCCAACGTCCTGACTTTC
TRBJ2-7 NA TRBV28 NA CASTGARFAYEQYF TGTGCCAGCACGGGGGCTAGATTTGCCTACGAGCAGTACTTC
TRBJ1-1 many TRBV6-5 NA CASSYSGPANTEAFF TGTGCCAGCAGTTATTCAGGTCCGGCGAACACTGAAGCTTTCTTT
TRBJ2-3 many TRBV7-8 NA CASSLVGLAASTDTQYF TGTGCCAGCAGCCTAGTAGGTCTGGCGGCTAGCACAGATACGCAGTATTTT
TRBJ2-1 many TRBV7-9 NA CASSKRDSLYNEQFF TGTGCCAGCAGCAAACGGGACTCCCTCTACAATGAGCAGTTCTTC
TRBJ2-5 NA TRBV6-5 NA CASRSTRTETQYF TGTGCCAGCAGATCAACTAGAACAGAGACCCAGTACTTC
TRBJ2-4 few TRBV4-3 NA CASSQDSDGEDIQYF TGCGCCAGCAGCCAAGATTCGGACGGAGAGGACATTCAGTACTTC
TRBJ1-3 NA TRBV3-1 TRBD1 CASSQDIGTGESGSGNTIYF TGTGCCAGCAGCCAAGATATTGGGACAGGGGAGTCCGGCTCTGGAAACACCATATATTTT
TRBJ2-5 few TRBV2 NA CASRLEGLETQYF TGTGCCAGCAGGTTAGAAGGCCTAGAGACCCAGTACTTC
TRBJ2-7 many TRBV6-2/TRBV6-3 NA CASRGAPYEQYF TGTGCCAGCAGAGGGGCCCCCTACGAGCAGTACTTC
TRBJ2-5 NA TRBV12-3/TRBV12-4 TRBD1 CASSHWRTGGATIQETQYF TGTGCCAGCAGCCACTGGAGGACAGGGGGCGCGACGATCCAAGAGACCCAGTACTTC
TRBJ2-5 NA TRBV10-3 TRBD1 CAISEPGQGAQETQYF TGTGCCATCAGTGAGCCGGGACAGGGGGCCCAAGAGACCCAGTACTTC
TRBJ1-2 many TRBV5-8 TRBD1 CASSPWTGGYGYTF TGTGCCAGCAGCCCATGGACAGGGGGCTATGGCTACACCTTC
TRBJ1-2 few TRBV6-5 TRBD1 CASSYSDRGRVGYTF TGTGCCAGCAGTTACTCCGACAGGGGGCGGGTTGGCTACACCTTC
TRBJ2-2 NA TRBV4-2 TRBD2 CASSQPGGGRTGELFF TGTGCCAGCAGCCAACCTGGCGGGGGGCGGACCGGGGAGCTGTTTTTT
TRBJ1-4 many TRBV27 TRBD1 CASSLTAGGLATNEKLFF TGTGCCAGCAGTTTAACGGCAGGGGGCCTTGCAACTAATGAAAAACTGTTTTTT
TRBJ1-5 many TRBV7-2 NA CASSLVGAVNQPQHF TGTGCCAGCAGCTTAGTGGGGGCAGTCAATCAGCCCCAGCATTTT
TRBJ2-1 NA TRBV10-3 TRBD2 CAISPEGRGGLSGNEQFF TGTGCCATCTCTCCTGAGGGTCGGGGGGGCCTTTCTGGAAATGAGCAGTTCTTC
TRBJ1-1 many TRBV6-1 NA CASTQAGALGEAFF TGTGCCAGCACCCAGGCCGGGGCGCTTGGTGAAGCTTTCTTT
TRBJ1-2 many TRBV5-6 NA CASSFSADSLKYGYTF TGTGCCAGCAGTTTTTCCGCGGACTCTCTTAAGTATGGCTACACCTTC
TRBJ2-1 many TRBV11-2 NA CASSLVRGISYNEQFF TGTGCCAGCAGCTTAGTGCGGGGAATCTCCTACAATGAGCAGTTCTTC
TRBJ2-3 many TRBV5-1 TRBD2 CASGGTDTQYF TGTGCCAGCGGGGGAACAGATACGCAGTATTTT
TRBJ2-7 few TRBV20-1 NA CSARHGRSGEQYF TGCAGTGCTCGCCACGGACGGTCCGGCGAGCAGTACTTC
TRBJ2-7 many TRBV4-1 NA CASSQGPVETEASYEQYF TGCGCCAGCAGCCAAGGGCCCGTTGAGACGGAGGCCTCCTACGAGCAGTACTTC
TRBJ2-3 NA TRBV2 TRBD1 CASSVNGQGAADTQYF TGTGCCAGCAGTGTTAACGGACAGGGGGCTGCAGATACGCAGTATTTT
TRBJ1-4 few TRBV5-1 TRBD1 CASSTTGTGREKLFF TGCGCCAGCAGCACAACCGGGACAGGACGGGAAAAACTGTTTTTT
TRBJ2-7 NA TRBV12-3/TRBV12-4 NA CASSFFAGAQYEQYF TGTGCCAGCAGTTTTTTCGCAGGGGCACAGTACGAGCAGTACTTC